Following are 19 T cell receptor beta chains from one sample sequenced in a study of shared clonotypes between healthy human individuals. Libraries were prepared by immunoSEQ multiplex PCR; TCRdb keeps only in-frame clonotypes and omits some of them. The table lists about 2.3 million clones, under 95% of them singletons. The sample taken for sequencing was naive CD4+ T cells from PBMCs. Subset in this sample: CD45RA+ positively selected. The receptors were sampled from a man younger than 35 in good health. Some clones in this sample may be carry-over from other donors' samples.

A word on this clone: The same CDR3 can be traced to other DNA sequences in this sample. The chain has TRBV4-3 and TRBJ1-2; no firm D call. The length of the CDR3 is 13 residues. The V end lost 0 bases, the J end lost 2 bases, and 4 bases lay between the germline ends. CDR1 is LGHNA and CDR2 is YSLEER in the germline V gene. The CDR3 DNA reads as TGCGCCAGCAGCCAAGACGGAAACTATGGCTACACCTTC. It translates to CASSQDGNYGYTF.

The V call is TRBV6-1, the J call TRBJ2-7, with D perhaps TRBD1 or TRBD2 (5 bases each). This CDR3 has 15 residues. V lost 0 bases and J lost 0, with 9 bases in between. Germline CDR1 reads MNHNS; CDR2 reads SASEGT. The CDR3 DNA reads as TGTGCCAGCAGTGAAGCCGGGGCGGGCTCCTACGAGCAGTACTTC. Amino acid sequence: CASSEAGAGSYEQYF.

The chain uses TRBV5-1 and TRBJ2-1, with 9 bases fitting TRBD1. CDR1 is SGHRS, CDR2 YFSETQ, per germline. J lost 7 bases, V lost 3 bases, and 8 bases had no gene match. The CDR3 length is 15 residues. CDR3 bases: TGCGCCAGCAGCTCAGGGACAGGGCCAGGGAATGAGCAGTTCTTC. Translating gives CASSSGTGPGNEQFF. The variable domain in full, completed from reference TRBV5-1 and TRBJ2-1, reads KAGVTQTPRYLIKTRGQQVTLSCSPISGHRSVSWYQQTPGQGLQFLFEYFSETQRNKGNFPGRFSGRQFSNSRSEMNVSTLELGDSALYLCASSSGTGPGNEQFFGPGTRLTVL.

V is TRBV9 and J is TRBJ2-2, with 10 bases aligning to TRBD2. V lost 0 bases, J lost 6 bases, and 8 bases stayed unmatched. The CDR3 covers 17 residues. In germline, CDR1 is SGDLS, CDR2 YYNGEE. CDR3 nucleotides: TGTGCCAGCAGCGTAGACTCGGGACTAGCGTATCCCGGGGAGCTGTTTTTT. Translated, it gives CASSVDSGLAYPGELFF.

The chain carries TRBV25-1 and TRBJ2-5; 10 bases map to TRBD2. The CDR3 is 16 amino acids. Germline CDR1 is MGHDK and CDR2 is SYGVNS. With V trimmed by 1 base and J by 2 bases, 4 bases remained unmatched. The CDR3 region is CASSESGLADQETQYF. The CDR3 DNA reads as TGTGCCAGCAGTGAATCTGGACTAGCGGATCAAGAGACCCAGTACTTC.

The rearrangement links TRBV7-8 to TRBJ1-5; no clear D. CDR1 is SGHVS, CDR2 FQNEAQ, per germline. Trimming pared 1 base from V and 0 bases from J, leaving 13 bases between. This CDR3 contains 17 residues. This CDR3 is CASSLVYPGYSNQPQHF. The CDR3 DNA reads as TGTGCCAGCAGCTTAGTTTACCCGGGGTATAGCAATCAGCCCCAGCATTTT.

The chain is built from TRBV4-2 and TRBJ2-4; maybe TRBD1 (5 bases). Germline CDR1 is LGHNA and CDR2 is YNFKEQ. This CDR3 is built from 17 residues. V was trimmed by 5 bases and J by 0 bases, leaving 17 bases between them. This CDR3 is CASSVIQESLAKNIQYF. The CDR3 nucleotides read TGTGCCAGCAGCGTAATACAGGAGAGTCTAGCCAAAAACATTCAGTACTTC.

This clone showed up just once. The chain is built from TRBV9 and TRBJ2-7; D gene unclear. The CDR3 is 14 residues long. V shed 0 bases and J shed 2 bases, with 9 bases lying between them. Per the germline V gene, CDR1 is SGDLS and CDR2 is YYNGEE. CDR3 DNA sequence: TGTGCCAGCAGCGTAGCGGGCTTGACCTACGAGCAGTACTTC. It yields the protein CASSVAGLTYEQYF.

The chain employs TRBV28 and TRBJ2-1; TRBD2 matches at 8 bases. This CDR3 spans 13 amino acids. With V trimmed by 3 bases and J by 9 bases, 4 bases remained unmatched. Germline CDR1 and CDR2: MDHEN and SYDVKM. The chain's CDR3 is CASSFGGGGEQFF. The CDR3 region has the DNA TGTGCCAGCAGTTTCGGGGGGGGAGGTGAGCAGTTCTTC.

The V call is TRBV19, the J call TRBJ2-3, with TRBD1 identical over 10 bases. The CDR3 has 16 residues. V gave up 6 bases and J gave up 0 bases; unmatched junction bases: 6. The germline gives CDR1 LNHDA, CDR2 SQIVND (reference sequence). The DNA of the CDR3 is TGTGCCAGTAGACGGACAGGGGGTATGAGCACAGATACGCAGTATTTT. Its translation: CASRRTGGMSTDTQYF. Variable domain in full (rest from reference TRBV19 and TRBJ2-3): DGGITQSPKYLFRKEGQNVTLSCEQNLNHDAMYWYRQDPGQGLRLIYYSQIVNDFQKGDIAEGYSVSREKKESFPLTVTSAQKNPTAFYLCASRRTGGMSTDTQYFGPGTRLTVL.

The chain carries TRBV21-1 and TRBJ2-1; whether TRBD1, the table's D call, matches the DNA was not checked. TRBV21-1 is a listed pseudogene. CDR3 length: 19 amino acids. CDR3 in amino acids: CASSKSPRGAGATYNEQFF. The CDR3 DNA is TGTGCCAGCAGCAAATCCCCCAGGGGGGCAGGGGCGACCTACAATGAGCAGTTCTTC.

This clone is a singleton in its sample. The CDR3 protein is CASSPSGSELTGELFF. CDR3 DNA sequence: TGTGCCAGCAGCCCTAGCGGGAGCGAATTAACCGGGGAGCTGTTTTTT. The chain carries TRBV7-7 and TRBJ2-2; TRBD2 agrees at 10 bases. Per germline, CDR1 SSHAT and CDR2 FNYEAQ (reference sequence). The CDR3 covers 16 residues. After removal of 5 bases from V and 5 bases from J, the junction contained 8 bases not matched to a gene.

The sample holds one count of this clone. V gene TRBV5-1 combines with J gene TRBJ2-5; tentative D call: TRBD1 (6 bases). The length of the CDR3 is 18 residues. Between the trimmed V and J ends, which lost 0 bases and 1 base, there was a span of 19 bases. Germline CDR1 SGHRS, CDR2 YFSETQ. The CDR3 DNA is TGCGCCAGCAGCTTGGGCAGGGGCAGGTCGTGGAGCCAAGAGACCCAGTACTTC. The encoded protein is CASSLGRGRSWSQETQYF.

The chain uses TRBV7-9 and TRBJ2-5; 8 bases are shared with TRBD1. The CDR3 sequence is 15 residues long. With V trimmed by 5 bases and J by 0 bases, 5 bases remained unmatched. Germline V CDR1 and CDR2: SEHNR, FQNEAQ (reference sequence). As DNA, the CDR3 is TGTGCCAGCAGCCATCGGACAGGGTACCAAGAGACCCAGTACTTC. Its translation is CASSHRTGYQETQYF.

The chain links TRBV5-1 to TRBJ2-7; 9 bases map to TRBD1. CDR1 is SGHRS and CDR2 is YFSETQ in the germline V gene. This CDR3 region has 15 residues. J lost 5 bases, V lost 3 bases, and 9 bases had no gene match. CDR3 sequence: CASSSPGQGRHEQYF. CDR3 nucleotide sequence: TGCGCCAGCAGCTCCCCGGGACAGGGTCGGCACGAGCAGTACTTC.

V is TRBV7-8 and J is TRBJ2-7, with D perhaps matching TRBD1 (6 bases). This CDR3 spans 16 amino acids. The V end lost 5 bases, the J end lost 0 bases, and 17 bases lay between the germline ends. CDR1 SGHVS and CDR2 FQNEAQ come from the germline V gene. The CDR3 protein is CASSPGQGTYSYEQYF. In DNA, the CDR3 is TGTGCCAGCAGCCCGGGACAAGGTACCTACTCCTACGAGCAGTACTTC.

The CDR3: CSVRIGQGESPLHF. The DNA for the CDR3 is TGCAGCGTTCGAATCGGGCAGGGGGAGTCACCCCTCCACTTT. This sequence joins TRBV29-1 and TRBJ1-6; 7 bases agree with TRBD1. The V and J ends lost 5 bases and 10 bases, in that order; junction bases with no gene match: 11. Germline CDR1 and CDR2: SQVTM and ANQGSEA. The CDR3 totals 14 residues.

The chain joins TRBV7-6 to TRBJ2-3, with D perhaps matching TRBD1 (6 bases). The CDR3 is 14 amino acids. CDR1 is SGHVS and CDR2 is FNYEAQ in the germline V gene. The ends were cut back, 4 bases at V and 6 bases at J, with 14 bases in the middle. CDR3 nucleotide sequence: TGTGCCAGCAGCTCAGACAGGATGTCGGATACGCAGTATTTT. It is translated as CASSSDRMSDTQYF.

The V and J genes are TRBV18 and TRBJ2-3, with D unresolved. With 3 bases removed from V and 4 bases from J, the gap between germline ends came to 11 bases. Germline CDR1 reads KGHSH; CDR2 reads LQKENI. CDR3 length: 14 residues. CDR3 DNA: TGTGCCAGCTCACCTCGGCAGAGTTCAGATACGCAGTATTTT. Its translation: CASSPRQSSDTQYF.